This TCR beta chain was observed in a study of T-cell memory formation after mild COVID-19. V was clipped by 6 bases and J by 4 bases, with 14 bases between them. This CDR3 has 15 amino acids. The germline gives CDR1 KGHDR, CDR2 SFDVKD. 5'RACE, which relied on constant-segment primers, yielded TCR alpha and TCR beta cDNA libraries carrying sample barcodes and UMIs. Using its own MiXCR run on the 5' RACE reads, TCRdb lists one record per CDR3 protein. The sample shows 400,000 or so distinct CDR3 sequences, around 21% of them seen only once. The TCR originated in an adult woman who had mild COVID-19 (a few samples of this study predate the infection). Cell type and time point are not known. This rearrangement joins TRBV24-1 to TRBJ2-2; D is perhaps TRBD2 (6 bases). The sample taken for sequencing was PBMCs or a T cell subset sorted from them (not recorded which). The CDR3 spells CATSSIGGTTGELFF. As DNA, the CDR3 is TGTGCCACCAGTTCTATCGGCGGGACCACCGGGGAGCTGTTTTTT.